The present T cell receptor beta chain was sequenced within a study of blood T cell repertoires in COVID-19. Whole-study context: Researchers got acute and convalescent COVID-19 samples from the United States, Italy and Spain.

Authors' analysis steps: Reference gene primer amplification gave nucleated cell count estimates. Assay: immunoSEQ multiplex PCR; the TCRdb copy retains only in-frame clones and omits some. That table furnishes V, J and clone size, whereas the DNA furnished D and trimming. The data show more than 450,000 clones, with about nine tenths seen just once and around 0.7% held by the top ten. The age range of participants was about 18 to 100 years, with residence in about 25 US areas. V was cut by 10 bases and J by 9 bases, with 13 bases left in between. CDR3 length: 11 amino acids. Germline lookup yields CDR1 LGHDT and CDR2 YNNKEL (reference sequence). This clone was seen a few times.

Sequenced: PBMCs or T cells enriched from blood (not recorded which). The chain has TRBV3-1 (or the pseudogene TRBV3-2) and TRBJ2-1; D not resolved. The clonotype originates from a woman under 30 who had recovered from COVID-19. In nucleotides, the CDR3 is TGTGCCACCTCCTCGACGGGTGAGCAGTTCTTC. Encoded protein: CATSSTGEQFF.